The 10 T cell receptor beta chains below all came from one sample that was sequenced in a study of CD8+ T cells in alopecia areata. It was cDNA, reverse transcribed from extracted RNA, that served as the sequencing template. Clones were read by immunoSEQ multiplex PCR, and TCRdb kept only the in-frame ones, dropping some. The repertoire holds about 140,000 clones, with about 60% as singletons. The sample consisted of CD4+ T cells sorted from blood, taken at week 0. The receptors stem from a human donor with alopecia areata.

V gene TRBV7-2 combines with J gene TRBJ2-5; the D call may be TRBD1 or TRBD2 (5 bases each). The V gene lost 4 bases and the J gene lost 9 bases, with 15 bases spanning the gap. The CDR3 loop spans 13 amino acids. Germline CDR1 reads SGHTA; CDR2 reads FQGNSA. CDR3 residues: CASSSPGTEAQYF. CDR3 nucleotide sequence: TGTGCCAGCAGCTCCCCGGGGACGGAGGCCCAGTACTTC. The variable domain in full, with the rest retrieved from reference TRBV7-2 and TRBJ2-5, is GAGVSQSPSNKVTEKGKDVELRCDPISGHTALYWYRQSLGQGLEFLIYFQGNSAPDKSGLPSDRFSAERTGGSVSTLTIQRTQQEDSAVYLCASSSPGTEAQYFGPGTRLLVL.

The chain recombines TRBV5-1 with TRBJ1-1; D gene ambiguous. CDR3 size: 15 residues. V lost 0 bases, J lost 4 bases, and 13 bases lay in between. Germline-derived CDR1 and CDR2 are SGHRS and YFSETQ. The CDR3 DNA sequence: TGCGCCAGCAGCTTGGGACTCTTTATGGGCACTGAAGCTTTCTTT. This gives the protein CASSLGLFMGTEAFF. Filled out from reference TRBV5-1 and TRBJ1-1, the complete variable domain reads KAGVTQTPRYLIKTRGQQVTLSCSPISGHRSVSWYQQTPGQGLQFLFEYFSETQRNKGNFPGRFSGRQFSNSRSEMNVSTLELGDSALYLCASSLGLFMGTEAFFGQGTRLTVV.

The V gene is TRBV9, the J gene TRBJ2-5; 7 nucleotides align to TRBD2. Germline V CDR1 and CDR2: SGDLS, YYNGEE. This CDR3 has 15 residues. J gave up 2 bases and V 6 bases, and 10 bases lay outside the gene matches. The CDR3 region is CASNPLASGQETQYF. Written as DNA, the CDR3 is TGTGCCAGCAACCCTCTTGCTAGCGGACAAGAGACCCAGTACTTC.

In this sample, this clone turned up once. The chain combines TRBV11-2 with TRBJ2-4; D remains ambiguous. The CDR3 has 14 amino acids. Looked up from germline, CDR1 is SGHAT and CDR2 is FQNNGV. V was cut by 6 bases and J by 4 bases, with 13 bases left in between. CDR3 bases: TGTGCCAGCAGTCCGAGACACCAAAAAAACATTCAGTACTTC. This sequence encodes CASSPRHQKNIQYF.

The gene calls are TRBV5-1 and TRBJ1-4; the D is unclear. The CDR3 runs 17 residues. V gave up 0 bases and J gave up 1 base, with 13 bases separating them. The germline V gene has CDR1 SGHRS and CDR2 YFSETQ. The CDR3 DNA sequence: TGCGCCAGCAGCTTGGATCGAGGCAGTGGAACTAATGAAAAACTGTTTTTT. Residues: CASSLDRGSGTNEKLFF.

This clone was detected once. J is TRBJ2-3 and V is TRBV30, with 9 bases aligning to TRBD1. This CDR3 region has 15 residues. CDR1 is GTSNPN and CDR2 is SVGIG in the germline V gene (reference sequence). J lost 4 bases, V lost 3 bases, and 8 bases had no gene match. The DNA of the CDR3 is TGTGCCTGGAGGCTACAGGGGGCCCTAGCAGATACGCAGTATTTT. Protein: CAWRLQGALADTQYF.

The CDR3 spells CASSYSQGVGTQYF. The CDR3 DNA is TGTGCCAGCAGTTACTCGCAGGGGGTGGGGACCCAGTACTTC. The chain uses TRBV6-5 and TRBJ2-5; TRBD1 matches 7 bases. This CDR3 is built from 14 residues. The ends lost 0 bases at V and 7 bases at J; junction bases unmatched: 5. CDR1 is MNHEY and CDR2 is SVGAGI in the germline V gene.

The chain recombines TRBV7-3 with TRBJ2-1, with D possibly being TRBD1 (6 bases). With 3 bases removed from V and 5 bases from J, the gap between germline ends came to 14 bases. Germline V gene data show CDR1 as SGHTA and CDR2 as FQGTGA. There are 15 residues in the CDR3. This CDR3 reads CASSLGATTHNEQFF. Written as DNA, the CDR3 is TGTGCCAGCAGCTTGGGGGCAACCACCCACAATGAGCAGTTCTTC.

V gene TRBV7-2 combines with J gene TRBJ2-1; 7 bases are a match to TRBD2. CDR1 and CDR2 from the germline V gene are SGHTA and FQGNSA. V dropped 3 bases and J dropped 1; count of bases not matched to a gene: 6. CDR3 length: 16 amino acids. The CDR3 loop reads CASSLGGSPSYNEQFF. In DNA form, the CDR3 reads TGTGCCAGCAGCTTGGGCGGGAGCCCGTCCTACAATGAGCAGTTCTTC.

This clone was picked up a small number of times. The rearrangement uses TRBV2 and TRBJ2-5; tentatively, D is TRBD1 (6 bases). V was clipped by 6 bases and J by 5 bases, with 13 bases between them. CDR1 and CDR2 from the germline V gene are SNHLY and FYNNEI. The CDR3 contains 13 residues. CDR3 in amino acids: CASSIGGRETQYF. In DNA form, the CDR3 reads TGTGCCAGCAGCATTGGGGGCCGGGAGACCCAGTACTTC.